This TCR beta chain originates from a study of shared clonotypes between healthy human individuals. PBMC DNA, left unsorted, was sequenced on ten immunoSEQ deep assay plates. Profiling relied on immunoSEQ multiplex PCR, and the TCRdb table lists in-frame clones only, not all of them. The repertoire holds about 600,000 clones, with roughly 79% as singletons. Participating donors were healthy, HIV-negative adults free of recent acute infections or vaccinations. Caucasian adults residing in Nashville, Tennessee made up all the donors. In this sample, this clone turned up a few times. CDR3 length equals 13 residues. The germline CDR1 and CDR2 sequences are SQVTM and ANQGSEA. The ends were cut back, 6 bases at V and 1 base at J, with 12 bases in the middle.

This sequence was found in a woman in her 40s in good health. Some clones in this sample may be carry-over from other donors' samples. The genes are TRBV29-1 and TRBJ1-1; possible D gene TRBD1, 5 bases. Material for sequencing was PBMCs. The CDR3 DNA follows: TGCAGCGTGCCGGGTGGGGGGAACACTGAAGCTTTCTTT. Translating it yields CSVPGGGNTEAFF.